Listed below are T cell receptor beta chains from one sample, sequenced in a study of blood T cell repertoires in COVID-19. Libraries were prepared by immunoSEQ multiplex PCR; TCRdb keeps only in-frame clonotypes and omits some of them. The repertoire holds 250,000 or so clones, about nine tenths seen once, with roughly 1.6% in the top ten. The sample taken for sequencing was peripheral blood. The receptors were gathered from a woman in her 40s who had recovered from COVID-19. The CDR3 runs from the conserved cysteine through the conserved F or W. The D gene is left open where the match is weak. Expanded clones get a size class; other rows say once, few or many, or leave the size out.

clone_size	d_call	j_call	v_call	cdr3_nt	cdr3_aa
NA	NA	TRBJ2-7	TRBV15	TGTGCCACCAGCAGAGATTTTGGAGGACCCGAGCAGTACTTC	CATSRDFGGPEQYF
NA	NA	TRBJ2-7	TRBV7-9	TGTGCCAGCAGCTTAGCGGGAGGCTACGAGCAGTACTTC	CASSLAGGYEQYF
once	TRBD2	TRBJ2-7	TRBV30	TGTGCCTGGAGTCATCCGGGACTAGCAGGGAGCGAGCAGTACTTC	CAWSHPGLAGSEQYF
NA	NA	TRBJ2-7	TRBV5-1	TGCGCCAGCAGCCCACAGGGGGGGTCCTACAAGCAGTACTTC	CASSPQGGSYKQYF
NA	TRBD1	TRBJ1-3	TRBV9	TGTGCCAGCGAGGGACAGGGGGAGGACACCATATATTTT	CASEGQGEDTIYF
NA	NA	TRBJ2-3	TRBV4-3	TGCGCCAGCAGCCTAGAGGGACTCACAGATACGCAGTATTTT	CASSLEGLTDTQYF
NA	TRBD1	TRBJ1-1	TRBV9	TGTGCCAGCAGCGTAGAACAGGGGGGGCCGAACACTGAAGCTTTCTTT	CASSVEQGGPNTEAFF
few	NA	TRBJ1-6	TRBV7-2	TGTGCCAGCAGCTTAGACGCGACACGGAATAATTCACCCCTCCACTTT	CASSLDATRNNSPLHF
NA	NA	TRBJ1-2	TRBV19	TGTGCCAGTAGTATATACAGGGACGGCTACACCTTC	CASSIYRDGYTF
NA	TRBD2	TRBJ2-5	TRBV18	TGTGCCAGCTCACCGGGGGGGGAAGAGACCCAGTACTTC	CASSPGGEETQYF
NA	TRBD1	TRBJ2-7	TRBV6-5	TGTGCCAGCAGGGGACAGAGCTCCTACGAGCAGTACTTC	CASRGQSSYEQYF
NA	TRBD2	TRBJ2-7	TRBV6-1	TGTGCCAGCAGTGAAGGGGGTAGCGGGGGACTCACACGGCGGCAGTACTTC	CASSEGGSGGLTRRQYF
few	NA	TRBJ1-1	TRBV30	TGTGCCTGGAGTGCGACTGTGAACACTGAAGCTTTCTTT	CAWSATVNTEAFF
NA	TRBD1	TRBJ1-1	TRBV19	TGTGCCAGTATTCCCCTCGCCCGGGACAGGGCCCGTTTCGGCACTGAAGCTTTCTTT	CASIPLARDRARFGTEAFF
NA	NA	TRBJ1-1	TRBV19	TGTGCCAGTAGTATGGAGGCGCAATCTGAAGCTTTCTTT	CASSMEAQSEAFF
NA	NA	TRBJ2-3	TRBV7-8	TGTGCCAGCAGTAAACAGGGTCTAAGCACAGATACGCAGTATTTT	CASSKQGLSTDTQYF
NA	NA	TRBJ2-3	TRBV2	TGTGCCAGCAGTTTCTGGCTAGCAGATACGCAGTATTTT	CASSFWLADTQYF
NA	NA	TRBJ2-1	TRBV10-1	TGCGCCAGCAGTGCCGCGAGGACAAGTTCGCAGTTCTTC	CASSAARTSSQFF
NA	NA	TRBJ1-2	TRBV9	TGTGCCAGCAGCGTACGGGGCCAGGGGTATGGCTACACCTTC	CASSVRGQGYGYTF
NA	TRBD1	TRBJ1-2	TRBV7-9	TGTGCCAGCAGCTCGACCCGTGGGACAGACGCCTATGGCTACACCTTC	CASSSTRGTDAYGYTF
NA	TRBD1	TRBJ1-6	TRBV5-1	TGCGCCAGCAGCTTAGCTGGACAGGGGAATTCACCCCTCCACTTT	CASSLAGQGNSPLHF
NA	NA	TRBJ1-2	TRBV19	TGTGCCAGTAGTATCCGGACGGAGGGTGGCTATGGCTACACCTTC	CASSIRTEGGYGYTF
once	NA	TRBJ2-7	TRBV29-1	TGCAGCGTTTTTCGGGGGTACGAGCAGTACTTC	CSVFRGYEQYF
NA	NA	TRBJ1-1	TRBV25-1	TGTGCCAGCAGTGAATTTCAGGTCTCTGAAGCTTTCTTT	CASSEFQVSEAFF
NA	TRBD1	TRBJ1-2	TRBV5-1	TGCGTCAGCAGCTTGATGGCGACAGGGGATGGCTACACCTTC	CVSSLMATGDGYTF
few	NA	TRBJ2-7	TRBV18	TGTGCCAGCTCACCGGCAGGTGGGCCGTCCGAGCAGTACTTC	CASSPAGGPSEQYF
NA	TRBD1	TRBJ1-6	TRBV9	TGTGCCAGCAGCGTAGAGACAGGGCCATCGTATAATTCACCCCTCCACTTT	CASSVETGPSYNSPLHF
NA	NA	TRBJ2-3	TRBV27	TGTGCCAGCAGTTTGGTGGGACTTGGCACAGATACGCAGTATTTT	CASSLVGLGTDTQYF
once	NA	TRBJ1-3	TRBV19	TGTGCCAGTAACTCACGAAGGAGCTCTGGAAACACCATATATTTT	CASNSRRSSGNTIYF
NA	TRBD2	TRBJ2-1	TRBV5-1	TGCGCCAGCAGCTTGATCGGGGGGGCCCATGAGCAGTTCTTC	CASSLIGGAHEQFF
NA	NA	TRBJ2-1	TRBV4-2	TGTGCCAGCAGCCAAGATCACAGCTCCTACAATGAGCAGTTCTTC	CASSQDHSSYNEQFF
NA	NA	TRBJ1-6	TRBV27	TGTGCCAGCAGACTACAGGCTTTCTATAATTCACCCCTCCACTTT	CASRLQAFYNSPLHF
NA	TRBD2	TRBJ2-1	TRBV10-1	TGCGCCAGCAGTGAGGACCTCCGGCGGGGGGGCCGGGGTGAGCAGTTCTTC	CASSEDLRRGGRGEQFF
NA	TRBD2	TRBJ2-1	TRBV5-4	TGTGCCAGCAGCCGGACTAGCGGCTCCTACAATGAGCAGTTCTTC	CASSRTSGSYNEQFF
few	NA	TRBJ1-3	TRBV12-3/TRBV12-4	TGTGCCAGCAGTTTACTCTCTGGAAACACCATATATTTT	CASSLLSGNTIYF
NA	TRBD1	TRBJ1-1	TRBV5-6	TGTGCCAGCAGCTTCGGACAGGGTGTAGACACTGAAGCTTTCTTT	CASSFGQGVDTEAFF
NA	NA	TRBJ2-6	TRBV11-2	TGTGCCAGCAGCTTAGTCCGGGGCTCTGGGGCCAACGTCCTGACTTTC	CASSLVRGSGANVLTF
NA	TRBD1	TRBJ2-5	TRBV11-2	TGTGCCAGCAGCCGAGGACAGGGCCGACAAGAGACCCAGTACTTC	CASSRGQGRQETQYF
once	NA	TRBJ2-7	TRBV5-1	TGCGCCAGCAGCCACGGGGGATCTTACGAGCAGTACTTC	CASSHGGSYEQYF
once	TRBD1	TRBJ2-1	TRBV3-1/TRBV3-2	TGTGCCAGCAGCCAAGGGGACAGCTTCAATGAGCAGTTCTTC	CASSQGDSFNEQFF
NA	TRBD1	TRBJ1-2	TRBV5-1	TGCGCCAGCAGCCCGGGACAGGGGGAGGGCTACACCTTC	CASSPGQGEGYTF
NA	TRBD2	TRBJ2-1	TRBV7-9	TGTGCCAGCAGCTTAGGTGCGGGGGGGCCCTACAATGAGCAGTTCTTC	CASSLGAGGPYNEQFF
NA	NA	TRBJ2-3	TRBV5-1	TGCGCCAGCAGCTTGGCCGTTCGGGTTTCCACCACAGATACGCAGTATTTT	CASSLAVRVSTTDTQYF
NA	NA	TRBJ2-1	TRBV9	TGTGCCAGCAGCGTCCGGGACTCCGACTTCATAGACAATGAGCAGTTCTTC	CASSVRDSDFIDNEQFF
NA	NA	TRBJ1-5	TRBV7-2	TGTGCCAGCAGCCCACAGGGCGAGCCCCAGCATTTT	CASSPQGEPQHF
once	NA	TRBJ2-1	TRBV5-1	TGCGCCAGCAGCCTGGGGAGTATTCTCCTCGCGTCTTTCAATGAGCAGTTCTTC	CASSLGSILLASFNEQFF
NA	TRBD1	TRBJ2-3	TRBV5-1	TGCGCCAGCAGCTTGGAAGGGGACAGGGCCACGGATACGCAGTATTTT	CASSLEGDRATDTQYF
NA	NA	TRBJ1-4	TRBV18	TGTGCCAGCTCCCCTCTTGGAGAGTCTAATGAAAAACTGTTTTTT	CASSPLGESNEKLFF
few	TRBD2	TRBJ2-2	TRBV5-5	TGTGCCAGCAGCTACCAACTAGCGTCGCGGGCCGGGGAGCTGTTTTTT	CASSYQLASRAGELFF
once	NA	TRBJ1-2	TRBV10-2	TGCGCCAGCAGTGATGCCTTGGGGGCCGATAACTATGGCTACACCTTC	CASSDALGADNYGYTF
once	TRBD1	TRBJ1-1	TRBV5-5	TGTGCCAGCAGCTCCACAGGGGGGCGGTTAATGAACACTGAAGCTTTCTTT	CASSSTGGRLMNTEAFF